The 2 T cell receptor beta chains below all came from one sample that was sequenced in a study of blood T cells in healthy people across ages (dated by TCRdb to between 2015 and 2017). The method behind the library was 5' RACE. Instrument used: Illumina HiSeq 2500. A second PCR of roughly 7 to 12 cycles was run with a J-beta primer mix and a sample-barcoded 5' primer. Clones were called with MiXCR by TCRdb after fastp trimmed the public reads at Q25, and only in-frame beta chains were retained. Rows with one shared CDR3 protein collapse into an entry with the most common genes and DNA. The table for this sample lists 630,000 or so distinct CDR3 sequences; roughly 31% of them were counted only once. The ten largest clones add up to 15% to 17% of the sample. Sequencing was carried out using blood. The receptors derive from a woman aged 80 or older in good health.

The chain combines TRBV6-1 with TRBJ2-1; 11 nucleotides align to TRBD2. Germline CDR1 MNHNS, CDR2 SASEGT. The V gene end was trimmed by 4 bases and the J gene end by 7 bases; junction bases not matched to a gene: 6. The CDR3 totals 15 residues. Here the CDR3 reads CASSVVAGGPNEQFF. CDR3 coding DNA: TGTGCCAGCAGTGTGGTAGCGGGGGGGCCAAATGAGCAGTTCTTC.

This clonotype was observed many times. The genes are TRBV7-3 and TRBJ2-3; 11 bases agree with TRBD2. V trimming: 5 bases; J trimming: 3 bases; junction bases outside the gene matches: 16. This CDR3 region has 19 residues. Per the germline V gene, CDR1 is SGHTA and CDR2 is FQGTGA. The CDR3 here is CASSPPPSIAGGGTDTQYF. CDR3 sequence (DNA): TGTGCCAGCAGCCCCCCCCCCTCGATAGCGGGGGGGGGAACAGATACGCAGTATTTT.